These 21 T cell receptor beta chains were all obtained from the same sample, sequenced in a study of Graves' ophthalmopathy and Graves' hyperthyroidism. The sequenced template was RNA, covering the TCR beta CDR3 region. Amplification began with first-round RT-PCR using HTBI primers, then second-round multiplex PCR was performed. TCRdb called the multiplex PCR reads again in MiXCR, with one record for every CDR3 protein. Among roughly 1.1 million distinct CDR3 sequences listed, 35% to 40% were seen once. Sequenced: peripheral blood or thyroid tissue (not recorded which). All receptors come from an adult man with Graves' hyperthyroidism.

This clonotype was detected only once. This may arise from a read error, as a much more abundant clone is one base away. The V gene is TRBV20-1, the J gene TRBJ2-5, with a tentative D call TRBD1 (5 bases). The CDR3 is 13 amino acids. Germline V gene data show CDR1 as DFQATT and CDR2 as SNEGSKA (reference sequence). The CDR3 sequence is CSARDRQQEAQYF. CDR3 in DNA: TGCAGTGCTAGAGATCGACAGCAAGAGGCCCAGTACTTC.

CDR3: CASSLMSPLEEQTGMDTEAFF. CDR3 DNA: TGTGCCAGCAGCTTAATGAGCCCCCTGGAGGAACAGACAGGGATGGACACTGAAGCTTTCTTT. This rearrangement joins TRBV7-2 to TRBJ1-1; 7 nucleotides match TRBD1. V gave up 2 bases and J gave up 3 bases; unmatched junction bases: 24. The CDR3 is 21 amino acids. Per the germline V gene, CDR1 is SGHTA and CDR2 is FQGNSA.

This clonotype was detected many times. The rearrangement uses TRBV2 and TRBJ2-7, with a possible D match to TRBD2 (6 bases). The CDR3 consists of 14 residues. CDR1 SNHLY and CDR2 FYNNEI come from the germline V gene. Trimming took off 7 bases at V and 1 base at J, with 14 bases between the two ends. The CDR3 sequence is CASNIRLGSYEQYF. In DNA, the CDR3 is TGTGCCAGCAATATACGACTAGGTTCCTACGAGCAGTACTTC.

This clonotype turned up a few times. Here the CDR3 reads CSVDSGAGGYTF. The CDR3 region has the DNA TGCAGCGTAGATTCAGGGGCAGGTGGCTACACCTTC. This sequence joins TRBV29-1 and TRBJ1-2, with a possible D match to TRBD1 (6 bases). The germline V and J ends were trimmed by 6 bases and 7 bases, with 15 bases remaining between them. Germline values: CDR1 SQVTM, CDR2 ANQGSEA. The CDR3 totals 12 residues.

As concerns this clonotype: A junction boundary mismatches the germline segment, possibly from a read error. The chain has TRBV5-1 and TRBJ2-7; 7 positions match TRBD1. The CDR3 covers 13 residues. The V gene's germline CDR1 is SGHRS and CDR2 YFSETQ. The CDR3 protein is CATTRTGYYEQYF. DNA for the CDR3: TGTGCCACCACCAGGACAGGATACTACGAGCAGTACTTC. Full variable domain (outside the CDR3, taken from reference TRBV5-1 and TRBJ2-7): KAGVTQTPRYLIKTRGQQVTLSCSPISGHRSVSWYQQTPGQGLQFLFEYFSETQRNKGNFPGRFSGRQFSNSRSEMNVSTLELGDSALYLCATTRTGYYEQYFGPGTRLTVT.

This clonotype was seen ten or more times. The genes are TRBV5-1 and TRBJ2-7; D ambiguous. Germline CDR1 is SGHRS and CDR2 is YFSETQ. This CDR3 comprises 13 residues. V was pared by 1 base and J by 6 bases, with 11 bases between. The CDR3 is CASSLLGQFEQYF. For the CDR3, the DNA is TGCGCCAGCAGCTTGTTAGGTCAGTTCGAGCAGTACTTC.

This clonotype showed up just a few times. The chain combines TRBV25-1 with TRBJ2-7, with TRBD1 identical over 7 bases. V lost 5 bases and J lost 1; bases outside the gene matches: 14. CDR1 and CDR2 from the germline V gene are MGHDK and SYGVNS. The CDR3 runs 17 residues. The CDR3 region is CASSYPGQPGNSYEQYF. DNA of the CDR3: TGTGCCAGCAGTTACCCGGGACAGCCGGGGAATTCCTACGAGCAGTACTTC.

This clonotype has just a few counts. The chain's CDR3 is CASSLGPIGGELFF. Written as DNA, the CDR3 is TGTGCCAGCAGCTTGGGCCCCATTGGCGGGGAGCTGTTTTTT. This sequence joins TRBV5-4 and TRBJ2-2, with D hard to call. Germline V gene lookup returns CDR1 SGHNT and CDR2 YYREEE (reference sequence). The CDR3 has 14 residues. Trimming took off 0 bases at V and 7 bases at J, with 10 bases between the two ends.

CDR3 nucleotides: TGTGCCAGCAGTTTCGTAGCGGGGGAATCCTACGAGCAGTACTTC. Its protein product is CASSFVAGESYEQYF. The rearrangement uses TRBV6-1 and TRBJ2-7; 9 bases are a match to TRBD2. The germline gives CDR1 MNHNS, CDR2 SASEGT. There are 15 residues in the CDR3. Germline trimming cut 5 bases from V and 1 base from J; bases unmatched to any gene: 6.

This clonotype was seen repeatedly, ten times or more. The chain couples TRBV5-1 to TRBJ2-7; 7 bases are a match to TRBD1. This CDR3 contains 11 residues. Germline CDR1 is SGHRS and CDR2 is YFSETQ. Trimming removed 1 base from V and 12 bases from J; junction bases left unmatched: 4. CDR3 sequence reads: CASSLTGALYF. The CDR3 bases are TGCGCCAGCAGCTTGACAGGGGCTTTGTACTTC.

Worth noting for this clonotype: A read error may be the cause here, since a much bigger clone is one base away. The J gene is TRBJ2-5, the V gene TRBV2, with no clear D. V dropped 8 bases and J dropped 5 bases, with 15 bases sitting between them. CDR3 length equals 13 residues. The germline CDR1 and CDR2 sequences are SNHLY and FYNNEI. CDR3 DNA: TGTGCCAGCCGCCTCCCCCCGTCCGAGACCCAGTACTTC. This translates into CASRLPPSETQYF.

This clonotype was seen at least ten times. The V and J genes are TRBV20-1 and TRBJ2-7; TRBD2 is a possible D gene (6 bases). The CDR3 consists of 12 residues. Trimming stripped 3 bases from V and 5 bases from J, with 11 bases between. Germline assignment: CDR1 DFQATT and CDR2 SNEGSKA (reference sequence). CDR3 nucleotides: TGCAGTGCTAGCCCACTAGCCCACGAGCAGTACTTC. Translated, it gives CSASPLAHEQYF.

This clonotype was picked up many times. This rearrangement joins TRBV12-3 or TRBV12-4 to TRBJ1-4, with D perhaps TRBD1 (6 bases). This CDR3 has 14 amino acids. With 6 bases removed from V and 8 bases from J, the gap between germline ends came to 16 bases. The CDR3 sequence is CASRQGQKGEKLFF. CDR3 DNA: TGTGCCAGCAGGCAGGGACAAAAGGGGGAAAAACTGTTTTTT.

This clonotype was recorded a few times. This chain joins TRBV18 and TRBJ2-7; 11 bases match TRBD1. Germline V gene lookup returns CDR1 KGHSH and CDR2 LQKENI. V shed 0 bases, J shed 3 bases, and the junction held 1 base outside the gene matches. The CDR3 has 15 residues. DNA for the CDR3: TGTGCCAGCTCACCACCGGGACAGGGGGGCTACGAGCAGTACTTC. This sequence encodes CASSPPGQGGYEQYF.

This clonotype appeared a few times. The germline gene is not matched at one end of the junction; a read error may be the cause. In DNA, the CDR3 is TGTGCCAGCAGCCTTGAAACCGGGCCTCGTATCTTC. It encodes CASSLETGPRIF. The rearrangement uses TRBV3-1 and TRBJ2-5; D is ambiguous. Germline loops: CDR1 LGHDT, CDR2 YNNKEL (reference sequence). The CDR3 covers 12 residues.

This clonotype was seen a handful of times. The V and J genes are TRBV7-2 and TRBJ2-7; TRBD2 might be the D (6 bases). CDR1 SGHTA and CDR2 FQGNSA come from the germline V gene. This CDR3 is built from 15 residues. Trimming took 4 bases from V and 0 from J, leaving 13 bases between them. CDR3: CASSYSAGSSYEQYF. CDR3 DNA: TGTGCCAGCAGCTATTCGGCGGGGAGCTCCTACGAGCAGTACTTC.

Ten or more counts support this clonotype. The chain combines TRBV5-1 with TRBJ2-7, with D possibly TRBD2 on 5 matching bases. The CDR3 is made up of 14 amino acids. The V gene's germline CDR1 is SGHRS and CDR2 YFSETQ. V lost 4 bases, J lost 6 bases, and 17 bases lay in between. CDR3 nucleotides: TGCGCCAGCAGCCCCACGGACTTCGCACGCGAGCAGTACTTC. It is translated as CASSPTDFAREQYF.

In its sample, this clonotype was seen a few times. The chain links TRBV13 to TRBJ2-5, with D perhaps TRBD1 (6 bases). Germline V gene lookup returns CDR1 PRHDT and CDR2 FYEKMQ (reference sequence). Trimming removed 5 bases from V and 5 bases from J, with 15 bases in between. CDR3 length: 14 residues. Written as DNA, the CDR3 is TGTGCCAGCAGCGAACTGACAGGTTACGAGACCCAGTACTTC. The encoded protein is CASSELTGYETQYF.

With regard to this clonotype: Sequence at one end of the junction differs from germline and may be a read error. This chain uses TRBV7-2 with TRBJ1-3, with D tentatively TRBD1 (6 bases). Germline loops: CDR1 SGHTA, CDR2 FQGNSA. CDR3 size: 13 residues. CDR3 nucleotide sequence: TGTGCCGGCAGCTCGGGGGGCGGTAATACCATATATTTT. Its protein is CAGSSGGGNTIYF.

This clonotype was detected many times. The chain couples TRBV20-1 to TRBJ1-5, with 7 bases lining up with TRBD1. The V gene end was trimmed by 2 bases and the J gene end by 2 bases; junction bases not matched to a gene: 6. The CDR3 extends over 15 amino acids. Germline V lookup: CDR1 DFQATT, CDR2 SNEGSKA (reference sequence). This CDR3 reads CSARSPGQGNQPQHF. The CDR3 DNA reads as TGCAGTGCTAGAAGTCCTGGACAGGGCAATCAGCCCCAGCATTTT.

The gene calls are TRBV9 and TRBJ2-7; tentatively, D is TRBD1 or TRBD2 (5 bases each). Germline V gives CDR1 SGDLS, CDR2 YYNGEE. This CDR3 is 15 amino acids long. The V and J ends lost 8 bases and 2 bases respectively, with 20 bases between them. CDR3 nucleotides: TGTGCCAGTAGTATAGGAAACCTGGGGGCCTACGAGCAGTACTTC. Translated: CASSIGNLGAYEQYF.